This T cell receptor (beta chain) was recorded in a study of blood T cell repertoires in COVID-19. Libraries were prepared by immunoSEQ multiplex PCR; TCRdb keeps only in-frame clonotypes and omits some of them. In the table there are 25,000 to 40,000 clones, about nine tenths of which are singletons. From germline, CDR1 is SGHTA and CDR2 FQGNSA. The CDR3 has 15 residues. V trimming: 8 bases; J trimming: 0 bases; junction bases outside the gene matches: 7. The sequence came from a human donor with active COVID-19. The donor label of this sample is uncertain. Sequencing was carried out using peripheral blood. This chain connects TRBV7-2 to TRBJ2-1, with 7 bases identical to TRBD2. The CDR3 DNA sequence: TGTGCCAGCGCCGCCCAGCGGGGCTCCTACAATGAGCAGTTCTTC. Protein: CASAAQRGSYNEQFF. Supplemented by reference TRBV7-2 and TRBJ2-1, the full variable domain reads GAGVSQSPSNKVTEKGKDVELRCDPISGHTALYWYRQSLGQGLEFLIYFQGNSAPDKSGLPSDRFSAERTGGSVSTLTIQRTQQEDSAVYLCASAAQRGSYNEQFFGPGTRLTVL.